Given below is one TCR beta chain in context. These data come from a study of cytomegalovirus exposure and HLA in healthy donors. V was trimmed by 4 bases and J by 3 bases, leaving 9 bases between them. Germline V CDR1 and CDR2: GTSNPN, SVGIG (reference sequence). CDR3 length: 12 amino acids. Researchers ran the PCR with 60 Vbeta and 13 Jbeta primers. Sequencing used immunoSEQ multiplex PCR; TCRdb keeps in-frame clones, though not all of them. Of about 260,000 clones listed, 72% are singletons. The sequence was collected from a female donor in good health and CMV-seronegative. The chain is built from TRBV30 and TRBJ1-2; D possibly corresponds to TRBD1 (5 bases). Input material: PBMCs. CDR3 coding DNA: TGTGCCTGGAAGGGCAGGGACTATGGCTACACCTTC. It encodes CAWKGRDYGYTF.